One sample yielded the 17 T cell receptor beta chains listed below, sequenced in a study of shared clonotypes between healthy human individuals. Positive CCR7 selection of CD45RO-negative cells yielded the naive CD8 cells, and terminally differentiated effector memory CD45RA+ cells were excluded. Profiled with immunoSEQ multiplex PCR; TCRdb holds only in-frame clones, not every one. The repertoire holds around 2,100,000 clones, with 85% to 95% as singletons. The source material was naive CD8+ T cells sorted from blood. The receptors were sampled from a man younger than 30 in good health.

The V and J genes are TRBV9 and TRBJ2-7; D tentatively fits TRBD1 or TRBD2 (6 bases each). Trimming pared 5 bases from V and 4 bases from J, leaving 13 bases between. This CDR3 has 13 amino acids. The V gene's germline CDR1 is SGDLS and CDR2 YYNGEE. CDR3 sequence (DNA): TGTGCCAGCAGTGGGGGGCCGGAGTACGAGCAGTACTTC. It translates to CASSGGPEYEQYF.

In nucleotides, the CDR3 is TGTGCCAGCAGTACCGGCGGGATCACTGAAGCTTTCTTT. This translates into CASSTGGITEAFF. The chain is built from TRBV27 and TRBJ1-1, with no clear D. Trimming removed 5 bases at V and 4 bases at J, with 11 bases between. The CDR3 is made up of 13 amino acids. Germline V gene data show CDR1 as MNHEY and CDR2 as SMNVEV (reference sequence).

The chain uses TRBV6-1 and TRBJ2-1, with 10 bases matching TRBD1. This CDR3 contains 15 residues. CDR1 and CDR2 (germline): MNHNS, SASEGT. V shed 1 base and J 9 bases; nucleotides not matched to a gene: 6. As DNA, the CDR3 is TGTGCCAGCAGTGAAGTGGGACAGGGGTACGGTGAGCAGTTCTTC. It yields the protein CASSEVGQGYGEQFF.

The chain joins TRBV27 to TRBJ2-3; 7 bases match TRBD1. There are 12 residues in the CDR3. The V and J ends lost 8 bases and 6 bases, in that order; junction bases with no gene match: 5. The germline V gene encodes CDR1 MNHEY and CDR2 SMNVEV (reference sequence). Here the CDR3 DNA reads TGTGCCAGCGGGGACAGCCCGGATACGCAGTATTTT. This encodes CASGDSPDTQYF.

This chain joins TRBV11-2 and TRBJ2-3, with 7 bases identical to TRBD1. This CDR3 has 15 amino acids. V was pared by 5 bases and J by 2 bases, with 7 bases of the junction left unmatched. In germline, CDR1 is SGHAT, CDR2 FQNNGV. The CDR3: CASSPIGQDTDTQYF. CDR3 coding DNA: TGTGCCAGCAGCCCGATCGGACAGGACACAGATACGCAGTATTTT.

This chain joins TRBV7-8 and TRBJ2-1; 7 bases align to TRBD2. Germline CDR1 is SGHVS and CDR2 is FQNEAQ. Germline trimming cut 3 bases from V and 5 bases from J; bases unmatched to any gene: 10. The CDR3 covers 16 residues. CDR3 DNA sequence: TGTGCCAGCAGCTTGAGGATCGGGGACTATAACAATGAGCAGTTCTTC. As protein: CASSLRIGDYNNEQFF.

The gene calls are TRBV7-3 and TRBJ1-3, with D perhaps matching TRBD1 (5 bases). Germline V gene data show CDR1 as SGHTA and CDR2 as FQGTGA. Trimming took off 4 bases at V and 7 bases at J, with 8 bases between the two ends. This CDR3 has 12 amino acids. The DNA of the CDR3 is TGTGCCAGCAGCTCAGGGCCGAACACCATATATTTT. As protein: CASSSGPNTIYF.

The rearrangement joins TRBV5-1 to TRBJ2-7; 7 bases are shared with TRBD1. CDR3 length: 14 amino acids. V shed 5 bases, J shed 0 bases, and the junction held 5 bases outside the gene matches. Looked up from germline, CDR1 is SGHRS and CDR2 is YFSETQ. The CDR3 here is CASSRDSLSYEQYF. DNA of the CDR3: TGCGCCAGCAGTAGGGACAGCCTCTCCTACGAGCAGTACTTC.

CDR3 bases: TGTGCCAGCAGCTTGGGAGTCGGATATGGCAATCAGCCCCAGCATTTT. Amino acids: CASSLGVGYGNQPQHF. The chain employs TRBV5-6 and TRBJ1-5; no clear D. CDR3 size: 16 residues. Trimming pared 0 bases from V and 2 bases from J, leaving 12 bases between. Germline V gene lookup returns CDR1 SGHDT and CDR2 YYEEEE.

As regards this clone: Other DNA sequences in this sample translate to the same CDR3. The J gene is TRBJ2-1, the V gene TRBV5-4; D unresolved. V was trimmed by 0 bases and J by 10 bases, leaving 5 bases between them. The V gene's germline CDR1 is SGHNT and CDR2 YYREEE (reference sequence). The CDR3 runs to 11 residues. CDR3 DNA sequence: TGTGCCAGCAGCTTGGGATCGGAGCAGTTCTTC. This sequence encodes CASSLGSEQFF.

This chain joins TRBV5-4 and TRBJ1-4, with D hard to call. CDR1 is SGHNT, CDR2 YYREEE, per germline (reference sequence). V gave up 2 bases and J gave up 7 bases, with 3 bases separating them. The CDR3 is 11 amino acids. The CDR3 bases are TGTGCCAGCAGCTTTGGTGAAAAACTGTTTTTT. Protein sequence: CASSFGEKLFF.

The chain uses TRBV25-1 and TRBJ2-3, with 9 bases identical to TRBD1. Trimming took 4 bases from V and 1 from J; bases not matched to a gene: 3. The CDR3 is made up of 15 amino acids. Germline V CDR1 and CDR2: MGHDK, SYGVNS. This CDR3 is CASSGRTGGTDTQYF. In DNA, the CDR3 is TGTGCCAGCAGTGGGCGGACAGGGGGCACAGATACGCAGTATTTT.

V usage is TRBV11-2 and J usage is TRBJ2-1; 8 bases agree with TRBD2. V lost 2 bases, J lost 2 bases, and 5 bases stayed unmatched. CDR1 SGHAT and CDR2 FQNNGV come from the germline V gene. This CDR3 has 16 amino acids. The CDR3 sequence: CASSLSLAGTYNEQFF. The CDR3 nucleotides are TGTGCCAGCAGCTTATCATTAGCGGGGACCTACAATGAGCAGTTCTTC.

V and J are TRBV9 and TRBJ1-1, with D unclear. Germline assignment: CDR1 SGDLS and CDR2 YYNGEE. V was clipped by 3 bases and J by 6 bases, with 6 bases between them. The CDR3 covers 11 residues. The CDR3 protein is CASSGESEAFF. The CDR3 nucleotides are TGTGCCAGCAGCGGAGAATCTGAAGCTTTCTTT.

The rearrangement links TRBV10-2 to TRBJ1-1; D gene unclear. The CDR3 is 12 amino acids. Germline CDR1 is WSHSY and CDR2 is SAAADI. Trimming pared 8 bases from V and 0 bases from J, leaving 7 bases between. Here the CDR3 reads CASEGMNTEAFF. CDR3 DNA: TGCGCCAGCGAGGGCATGAACACTGAAGCTTTCTTT.

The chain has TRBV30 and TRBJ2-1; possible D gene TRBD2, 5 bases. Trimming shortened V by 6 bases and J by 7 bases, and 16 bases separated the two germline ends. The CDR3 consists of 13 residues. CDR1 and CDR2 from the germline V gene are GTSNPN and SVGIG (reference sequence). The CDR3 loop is CACLGVGINEQFF. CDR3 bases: TGTGCCTGCCTTGGGGTCGGGATTAATGAGCAGTTCTTC.

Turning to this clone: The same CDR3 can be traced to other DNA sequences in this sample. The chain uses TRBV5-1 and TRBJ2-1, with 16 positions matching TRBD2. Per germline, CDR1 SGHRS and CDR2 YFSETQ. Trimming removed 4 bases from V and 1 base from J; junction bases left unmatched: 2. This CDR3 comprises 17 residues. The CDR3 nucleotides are TGCGCCAGCAGCCCGGGACTAGCGGGAGGGTCCTACAATGAGCAGTTCTTC. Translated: CASSPGLAGGSYNEQFF. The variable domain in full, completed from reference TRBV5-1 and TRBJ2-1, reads KAGVTQTPRYLIKTRGQQVTLSCSPISGHRSVSWYQQTPGQGLQFLFEYFSETQRNKGNFPGRFSGRQFSNSRSEMNVSTLELGDSALYLCASSPGLAGGSYNEQFFGPGTRLTVL.